Following are 23 T cell receptor beta chains from one sample sequenced in a study of radiation and T cells in renal cell carcinoma. The time point was: blood 4 weeks post-SBRT, at nephrectomy. Treatment described: 15 Gy SBRT to primary tumor, nephrectomy 4 weeks later. Here immunoSEQ multiplex PCR was the method, and the copy in TCRdb shows in-frame clones only, minus some. The sample lists under 200,000 clones; about 87% were seen once. The sample in question was blood, obtained from a patient whose treatment included radiotherapy and nephrectomy. These receptors all come from a woman in her forties or fifties with renal cell carcinoma.

V usage is TRBV15 and J usage is TRBJ2-3; maybe TRBD2 (5 bases). The V gene's germline CDR1 is LNHNV and CDR2 YYDKDF (reference sequence). This CDR3 has 15 residues. V lost 1 base to trimming and J lost 2 bases, with 10 bases between them. This chain's CDR3 is CATSRVASSTDTQYF. The CDR3, as DNA: TGTGCCACCAGCAGAGTGGCTAGCTCCACAGATACGCAGTATTTT.

The genes are TRBV4-3 and TRBJ2-3, with no clear D. CDR3 size: 14 residues. V lost 0 bases and J 0 bases, leaving 4 bases between the germline ends. From germline, CDR1 is LGHNA and CDR2 YSLEER. The CDR3 coding sequence is TGCGCCAGCAGCCAAGAAACGAGCACAGATACGCAGTATTTT. Protein product: CASSQETSTDTQYF.

The V call is TRBV5-4, the J call TRBJ1-4; no definite D call. The CDR3 is made up of 14 amino acids. The germline V gene encodes CDR1 SGHNT and CDR2 YYREEE (reference sequence). V gave up 2 bases and J gave up 7 bases, with 12 bases separating them. The DNA for the CDR3 is TGTGCCAGCAGCTTTTCCGGGGAACTTGAAAAACTGTTTTTT. This translates into CASSFSGELEKLFF.

The V call is TRBV6-6, the J call TRBJ2-7, with D perhaps matching TRBD2 (6 bases). The CDR3 totals 12 residues. Germline assignment: CDR1 MNHNY and CDR2 SVGAGI (reference sequence). V gave up 4 bases and J gave up 4 bases, with 8 bases separating them. The CDR3 region is CASSSGVYEQYF. The CDR3 DNA reads TGTGCCAGCAGTTCGGGGGTTTACGAGCAGTACTTC.

The V gene is TRBV25-1, the J gene TRBJ2-5; D is uncertain. Germline loops: CDR1 MGHDK, CDR2 SYGVNS. The CDR3 loop spans 14 amino acids. Trimming took off 3 bases at V and 4 bases at J, with 12 bases between the two ends. CDR3 protein: CASSDLQVGETQYF. The CDR3 nucleotides read TGTGCCAGCAGTGATCTTCAGGTTGGAGAGACCCAGTACTTC. Full variable domain (remainder filled in from reference TRBV25-1 and TRBJ2-5): EADIYQTPRYLVIGTGKKITLECSQTMGHDKMYWYQQDPGMELHLIHYSYGVNSTEKGDLSSESTVSRIRTEHFPLTLESARPSHTSQYLCASSDLQVGETQYFGPGTRLLVL.

The chain uses TRBV9 and TRBJ1-2, with D possibly TRBD1 on 6 matching bases. Germline-derived CDR1 and CDR2 are SGDLS and YYNGEE. V lost 3 bases and J 5 bases, leaving 14 bases between the germline ends. This CDR3 contains 14 residues. CDR3 residues: CASSGPGARYGYTF. CDR3 DNA: TGTGCCAGCAGCGGTCCGGGGGCAAGGTATGGCTACACCTTC.

The rearrangement links TRBV6-1 to TRBJ1-4, with D hard to call. The CDR3 consists of 15 residues. V was trimmed by 4 bases and J by 10 bases, leaving 19 bases between them. Per the germline V gene, CDR1 is MNHNS and CDR2 is SASEGT. CDR3 loop: CASSVGLGDGGKLFF. As DNA, the CDR3 is TGTGCCAGCAGTGTAGGCCTGGGCGATGGTGGAAAACTGTTTTTT.

The CDR3 sequence is CASSIPGQSYEQYF. The CDR3 DNA follows: TGTGCCAGTAGTATACCGGGACAGTCCTACGAGCAGTACTTC. This chain links TRBV19 with TRBJ2-7; 7 bases line up with TRBD1. Germline CDR1 and CDR2: LNHDA and SQIVND (reference sequence). The junction had 2 bases not matched to a gene; V was cut back by 2 bases and J by 1 base. This CDR3 comprises 14 residues.

In this sample, this clone turned up once. The chain couples TRBV19 to TRBJ2-5; D call uncertain. CDR1 is LNHDA and CDR2 is SQIVND in the germline V gene (reference sequence). This CDR3 comprises 14 residues. The V end lost 3 bases, the J end lost 4 bases, and 12 bases lay between the germline ends. This CDR3 is CASSIHSPAETQYF. The CDR3 DNA reads as TGTGCCAGTAGTATCCATTCCCCTGCAGAGACCCAGTACTTC.

A remark on this clone: Other DNA sequences in this sample translate to the same CDR3. The chain recombines TRBV4-3 with TRBJ1-2, with D unresolved. V lost 0 bases, J lost 6 bases, and 5 bases lay in between. CDR3 size: 12 residues. CDR1 is LGHNA, CDR2 YSLEER, per germline. In DNA form, the CDR3 reads TGCGCCAGCAGCCAAGACAGGCATGGCTACACCTTC. Amino acids: CASSQDRHGYTF.

The chain has TRBV30 and TRBJ2-1; D is perhaps TRBD1 or TRBD2 (5 bases each). V lost 2 bases and J 4 bases, leaving 15 bases between the germline ends. Germline V gives CDR1 GTSNPN, CDR2 SVGIG (reference sequence). The CDR3 consists of 15 residues. The CDR3 nucleotides read TGTGCCTGGAGTAATTTGGGGGTCTCTTACAATGAGCAGTTCTTC. It specifies CAWSNLGVSYNEQFF.

The rearrangement joins TRBV7-2 to TRBJ1-5, with a weak D call TRBD1 (6 bases). Trimming removed 3 bases from V and 4 bases from J, with 10 bases in between. The CDR3 has 14 amino acids. CDR1 is SGHTA and CDR2 is FQGNSA in the germline V gene. CDR3 in amino acids: CASSFRQGNQPQHF. The CDR3 nucleotides read TGTGCCAGCAGCTTCCGGCAGGGGAATCAGCCCCAGCATTTT.

This sequence joins TRBV4-3 and TRBJ2-5; 7 bases fit TRBD2. This CDR3 has 15 amino acids. Germline V gene data show CDR1 as LGHNA and CDR2 as YSLEER. After removal of 0 bases from V and 5 bases from J, the junction contained 6 bases not matched to a gene. CDR3 sequence (DNA): TGCGCCAGCAGCCAAGAGTTGGGGGGAGGGGAGACCCAGTACTTC. Its translation: CASSQELGGGETQYF.

This sequence joins TRBV19 and TRBJ1-1; 9 bases match TRBD1. Germline CDR1 and CDR2: LNHDA and SQIVND (reference sequence). Losses at the gene ends were 3 bases for V and 0 bases for J; bases not matched to a gene: 2. This CDR3 contains 15 residues. Here the CDR3 DNA reads TGTGCCAGTAGTATTCGGGACAGGGTGAACACTGAAGCTTTCTTT. This encodes CASSIRDRVNTEAFF.

V usage is TRBV11-2 and J usage is TRBJ2-2, with 7 bases matching TRBD2. This CDR3 is 16 amino acids long. With V trimmed by 1 base and J by 2 bases, 4 bases remained unmatched. Per germline, CDR1 SGHAT and CDR2 FQNNGV. The CDR3, as DNA: TGTGCCAGCAGCTTAGTGCGGGGGAGAAACACCGGGGAGCTGTTTTTT. Translating gives CASSLVRGRNTGELFF. The full variable domain, rest sourced from reference TRBV11-2 and TRBJ2-2, is EAGVAQSPRYKIIEKRQSVAFWCNPISGHATLYWYQQILGQGPKLLIQFQNNGVVDDSQLPKDRFSAERLKGVDSTLKIQPAKLEDSAVYLCASSLVRGRNTGELFFGEGSRLTVL.

Written as DNA, the CDR3 is TGTGCCAGCAGCGCCCTCGGGACAGGTCTCACTGAAGCTTTCTTT. Protein: CASSALGTGLTEAFF. The J gene is TRBJ1-1, the V gene TRBV9, with 8 bases that match TRBD1. This CDR3 comprises 15 residues. In germline, CDR1 is SGDLS, CDR2 YYNGEE. V was pared by 3 bases and J by 4 bases, with 8 bases of the junction left unmatched.

The V call is TRBV6-1, the J call TRBJ2-5; D may be TRBD1 or TRBD2 (6 bases each). V gave up 7 bases and J gave up 0 bases, with 9 bases separating them. The V gene's germline CDR1 is MNHNS and CDR2 SASEGT. The CDR3 contains 13 residues. CDR3 bases: TGTGCCAGCATAGGGGGGAACCAAGAGACCCAGTACTTC. Translated, it gives CASIGGNQETQYF.

The chain carries TRBV5-1 and TRBJ2-2; D remains ambiguous. Germline CDR1 reads SGHRS; CDR2 reads YFSETQ. CDR3 length: 13 amino acids. V lost 0 bases to trimming and J lost 5 bases, with 5 bases between them. The CDR3 DNA reads TGCGCCAGCAGCTTGGTGGAAACCGGGGAGCTGTTTTTT. Its protein product is CASSLVETGELFF. The whole variable domain, remainder taken from reference TRBV5-1 and TRBJ2-2, is KAGVTQTPRYLIKTRGQQVTLSCSPISGHRSVSWYQQTPGQGLQFLFEYFSETQRNKGNFPGRFSGRQFSNSRSEMNVSTLELGDSALYLCASSLVETGELFFGEGSRLTVL.

This clone was counted once. CDR3 sequence: CASSEAGEQFF. The CDR3 DNA is TGCGCCAGCAGTGAAGCGGGAGAGCAGTTCTTC. The chain has TRBV10-2 and TRBJ2-1; 7 bases align to TRBD2. Germline CDR1 reads WSHSY; CDR2 reads SAAADI. J gave up 10 bases and V 3 bases, and 0 bases lay outside the gene matches. This CDR3 spans 11 amino acids.

V gene TRBV29-1 combines with J gene TRBJ2-5; D remains unclear. The J call is doubtful: the DNA matches TRBJ2-7 better. This CDR3 is built from 13 residues. CDR1 and CDR2 from the germline V gene are SQVTM and ANQGSEA. CDR3: CSVEILEPYEQYF. Here the CDR3 DNA reads TGCAGCGTTGAAATCCTAGAGCCCTACGAGCAGTACTTC.

The chain carries TRBV6-5 and TRBJ2-7; D could derive from TRBD1 or TRBD2 (7 bases each). Germline loops: CDR1 MNHEY, CDR2 SVGAGI. The CDR3 extends over 15 amino acids. V lost 10 bases and J 0 bases, leaving 19 bases between the germline ends. The CDR3 sequence: CAISAGRGGSYEQYF. CDR3 DNA sequence: TGTGCCATCTCCGCTGGCAGGGGGGGCTCCTACGAGCAGTACTTC.

The V call is TRBV7-8, the J call TRBJ2-5; D gene uncertain. This CDR3 is 12 amino acids long. In germline, CDR1 is SGHVS, CDR2 FQNEAQ. V gave up 6 bases and J gave up 5 bases, with 10 bases separating them. CDR3 sequence: CASSRSGETQYF. CDR3 coding DNA: TGTGCCAGCAGTCGATCTGGGGAGACCCAGTACTTC.

This rearrangement joins TRBV10-2 to TRBJ2-7; D call uncertain. The V and J ends lost 3 bases and 0 bases respectively, with 6 bases between them. Looked up from germline, CDR1 is WSHSY and CDR2 is SAAADI. The CDR3 is made up of 13 amino acids. For the CDR3, the DNA is TGCGCCAGCAGTGAACGGCCCTCCTACGAGCAGTACTTC. Its protein is CASSERPSYEQYF.